The clone carrying this T cell receptor (beta chain) was picked up a small number of times. The assay was immunoSEQ multiplex PCR, and TCRdb's table has in-frame clones only and misses some. In the table there are about 210,000 clones, 75% to 85% of which are singletons. The data stem from a study of blood T cell repertoires in COVID-19. Study-wide context: The United States, Italy and Spain provided the acute and convalescent COVID-19 samples. Sources were T cells, B-cell-depleted T cells, or PBMCs; the material itself was cDNA or gDNA.

V was cut by 5 bases and J by 3 bases, with 13 bases left in between. The CDR3 has 14 amino acids. Germline CDR1 and CDR2: SGHVS and FQNEAQ. The rearrangement uses TRBV7-8 and TRBJ1-1; D unclear. The clonotype was recovered from a man aged 60 to 69 with acute or convalescent COVID-19. The sequenced material came from peripheral blood. The CDR3 is CASSPGSGDTEAFF. As DNA, the CDR3 is TGTGCCAGCAGCCCCGGTTCGGGTGACACTGAAGCTTTCTTT.